This T cell receptor beta chain was documented in a study of graft-versus-host responses after intestinal transplantation. Germline V gene sequence: CDR1 SQVTM, CDR2 ANQGSEA. The CDR3 is 15 amino acids. V gave up 3 bases and J gave up 2 bases, with 14 bases separating them. Points on this clone: Its specificity is not known.

Assay: immunoSEQ multiplex PCR; the TCRdb copy retains only in-frame clones and omits some. The sample shows tens of thousands of clones, over 85% of them seen only once. The clonotype was recovered from a human donor who received an intestinal transplant. The sequencing here drew on unstimulated CD4+ T cells sorted from spleen or lymph node cells, taken before intestinal transplant. The chain links TRBV29-1 to TRBJ2-1, with no clear D. CDR3 residues: CSVESSTDPYNEQFF. As DNA, the CDR3 is TGCAGCGTTGAGTCCTCCACCGATCCCTACAATGAGCAGTTCTTC.